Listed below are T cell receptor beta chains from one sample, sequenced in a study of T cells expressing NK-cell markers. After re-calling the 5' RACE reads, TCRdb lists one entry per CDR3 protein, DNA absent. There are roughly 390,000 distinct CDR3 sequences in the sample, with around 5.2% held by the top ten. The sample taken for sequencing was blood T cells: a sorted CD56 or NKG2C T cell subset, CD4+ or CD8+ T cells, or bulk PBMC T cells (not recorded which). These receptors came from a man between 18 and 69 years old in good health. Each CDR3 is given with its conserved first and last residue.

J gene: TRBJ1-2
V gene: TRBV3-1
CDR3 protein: CASSHLEIHGYTF

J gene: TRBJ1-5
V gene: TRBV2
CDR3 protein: CASSLTGNQPQHF

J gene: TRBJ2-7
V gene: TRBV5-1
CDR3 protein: CASRTSGNSYEQYF

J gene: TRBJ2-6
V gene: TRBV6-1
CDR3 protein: CASSRRDRGGSGANVLTF

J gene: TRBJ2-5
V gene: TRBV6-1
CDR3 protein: CASKRGGGETQYF

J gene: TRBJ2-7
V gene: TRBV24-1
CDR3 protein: CATSDRTGGYEQYF

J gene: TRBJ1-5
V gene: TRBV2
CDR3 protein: CASGTVHGNQPQHF

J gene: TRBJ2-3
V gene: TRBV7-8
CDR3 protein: CASSWRLAGGQNTQYF

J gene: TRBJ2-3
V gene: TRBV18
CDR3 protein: CASSPLRGGSTDTQYF

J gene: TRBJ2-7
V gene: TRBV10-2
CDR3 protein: CASSELRGYSYEQYF

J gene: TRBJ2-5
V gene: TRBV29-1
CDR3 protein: CSVELSIPETQYF

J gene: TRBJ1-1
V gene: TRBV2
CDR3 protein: CASSLQGIGDTEAFF

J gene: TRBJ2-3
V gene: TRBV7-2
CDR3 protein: CASSLAYSSGETDTQYF

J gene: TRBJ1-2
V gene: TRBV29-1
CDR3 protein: CSVERDTTNYGYTF

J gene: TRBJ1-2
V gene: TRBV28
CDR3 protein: CASSMKTGGRYGYTF

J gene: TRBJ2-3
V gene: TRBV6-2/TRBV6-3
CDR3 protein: CASSPLAESGTDTQYF

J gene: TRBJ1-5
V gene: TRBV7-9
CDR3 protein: CASSPVGDNQPQHF

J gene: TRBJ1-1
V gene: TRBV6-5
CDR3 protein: CASSYSRRENTEAFF

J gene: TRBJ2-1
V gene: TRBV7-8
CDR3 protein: CASSLARLPTDPKYNNEQFF

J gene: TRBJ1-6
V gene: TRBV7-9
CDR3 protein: CASSPGVSYNSPLHF

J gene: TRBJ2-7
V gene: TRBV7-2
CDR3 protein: CASSRDRANEQYF

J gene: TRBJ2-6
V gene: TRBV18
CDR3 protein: CASSPQSASGANVLTF

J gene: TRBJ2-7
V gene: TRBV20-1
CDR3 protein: CSVVNWGSYEQYF

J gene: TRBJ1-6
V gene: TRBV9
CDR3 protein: CASSPNRAYNSPLHF

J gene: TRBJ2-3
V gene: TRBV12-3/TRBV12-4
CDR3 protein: CASSPGTSGARTDTQYF

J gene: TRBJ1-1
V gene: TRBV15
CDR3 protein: CATSRVREGRRQNGGTEAFF

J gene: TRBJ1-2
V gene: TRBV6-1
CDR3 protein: CASSEVQRRIDGYTF

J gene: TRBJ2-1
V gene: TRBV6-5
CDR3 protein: CASTDGAGVQFF

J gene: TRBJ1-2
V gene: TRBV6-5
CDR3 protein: CASSYSLQVANYGYTF

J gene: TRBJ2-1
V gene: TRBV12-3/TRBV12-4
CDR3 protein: CASSGPGGAFRNEQFF

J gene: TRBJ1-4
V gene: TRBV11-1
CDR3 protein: CASSLGKQMGEKLFF

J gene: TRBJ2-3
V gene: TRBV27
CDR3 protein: CASSPRLVRFSTDTQYF

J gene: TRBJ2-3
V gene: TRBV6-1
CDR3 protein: CASPGVGGGFTDTQYF

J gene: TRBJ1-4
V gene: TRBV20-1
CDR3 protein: CSANGVPPTNEKLFF

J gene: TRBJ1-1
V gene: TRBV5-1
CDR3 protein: CASSGGVTGRSAEAFF

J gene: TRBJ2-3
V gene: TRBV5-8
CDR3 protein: CASSLRGGGSDTQYF

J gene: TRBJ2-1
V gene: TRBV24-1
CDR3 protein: CATSDMGQGAFNEQFF

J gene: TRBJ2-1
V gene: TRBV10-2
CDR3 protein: CASSVRAPTYNEQFF

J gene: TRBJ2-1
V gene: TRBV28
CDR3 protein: CASRAAGGYNEQFF

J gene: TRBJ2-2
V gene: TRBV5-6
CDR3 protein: CASPIRREELFF

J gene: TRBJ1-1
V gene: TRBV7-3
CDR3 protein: CASSSQGFGAEAFF

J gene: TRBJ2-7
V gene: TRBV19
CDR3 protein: CASSLRQGIVPYEQYF

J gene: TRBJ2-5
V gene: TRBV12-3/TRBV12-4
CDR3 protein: CASSLGPSTDDQETQYF

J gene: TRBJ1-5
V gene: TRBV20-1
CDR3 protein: CSARDWSRYQPQHF

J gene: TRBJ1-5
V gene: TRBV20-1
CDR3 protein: CSAIEPRGSNQPQHF

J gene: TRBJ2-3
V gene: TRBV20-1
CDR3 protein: CSARPPKGGKQYF

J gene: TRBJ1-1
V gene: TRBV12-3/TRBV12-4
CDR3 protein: CASLKAGGAGEAFF

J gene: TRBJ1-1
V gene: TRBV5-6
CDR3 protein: CASSLDGSYTEAFF

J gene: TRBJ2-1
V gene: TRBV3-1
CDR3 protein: CASGAGGSGGAFITYNEQFF

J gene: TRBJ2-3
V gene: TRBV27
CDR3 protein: CASSSWGTDTQYF

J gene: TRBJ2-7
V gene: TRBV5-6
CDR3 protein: CASSLERVGEQYF

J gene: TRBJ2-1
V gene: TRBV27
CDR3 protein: CASTRAGGSYNEQFF